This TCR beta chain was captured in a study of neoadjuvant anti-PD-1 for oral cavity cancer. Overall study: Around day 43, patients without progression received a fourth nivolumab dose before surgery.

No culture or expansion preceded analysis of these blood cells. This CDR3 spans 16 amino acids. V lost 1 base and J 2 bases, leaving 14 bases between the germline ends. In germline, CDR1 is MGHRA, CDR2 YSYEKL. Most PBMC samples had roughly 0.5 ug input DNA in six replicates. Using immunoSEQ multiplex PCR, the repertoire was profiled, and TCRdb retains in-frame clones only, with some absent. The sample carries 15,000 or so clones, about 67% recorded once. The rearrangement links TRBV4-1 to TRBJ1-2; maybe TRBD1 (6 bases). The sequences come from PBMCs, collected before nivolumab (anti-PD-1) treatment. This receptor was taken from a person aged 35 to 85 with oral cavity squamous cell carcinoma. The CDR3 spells CASSQASEGVNYGYTF. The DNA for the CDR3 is TGCGCCAGCAGCCAAGCCTCAGAGGGGGTAAACTATGGCTACACCTTC.